This T cell receptor (beta chain) was sequenced in a study of blood T cell repertoires in COVID-19. The wider study: PBMCs, B-cell-depleted T cells, or T cells provided the cDNA or gDNA that made up the material.

Clones were read by immunoSEQ multiplex PCR, and TCRdb kept only the in-frame ones, dropping some. This table holds approximately 36,000 clones, 85% found once. CDR3 length equals 15 residues. Germline V CDR1 and CDR2: MDHEN, SYDVKM. Between the trimmed V and J ends, which lost 7 bases and 7 bases, there was a span of 17 bases. This chain connects TRBV28 to TRBJ1-6; weak D call: TRBD1 (5 bases). The TCR was taken from a man in his fifties or sixties with active COVID-19. Sequenced input: peripheral blood. The CDR3 loop is CASIRGGAGNSPLHF. The CDR3 region has the DNA TGTGCCAGCATCCGCGGCGGGGCAGGGAATTCACCCCTCCACTTT.